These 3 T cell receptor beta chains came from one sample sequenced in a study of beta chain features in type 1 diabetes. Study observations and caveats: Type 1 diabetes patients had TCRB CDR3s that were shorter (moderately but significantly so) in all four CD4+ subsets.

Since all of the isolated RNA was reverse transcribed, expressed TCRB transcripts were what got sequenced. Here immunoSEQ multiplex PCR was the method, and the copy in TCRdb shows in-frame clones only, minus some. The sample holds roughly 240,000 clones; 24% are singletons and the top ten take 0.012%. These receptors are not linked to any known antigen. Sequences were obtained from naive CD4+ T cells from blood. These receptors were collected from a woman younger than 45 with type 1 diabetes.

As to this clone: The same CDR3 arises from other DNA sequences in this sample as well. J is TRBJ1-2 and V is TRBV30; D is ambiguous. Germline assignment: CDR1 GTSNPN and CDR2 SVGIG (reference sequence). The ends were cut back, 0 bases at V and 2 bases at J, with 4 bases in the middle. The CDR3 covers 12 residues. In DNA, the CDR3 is TGTGCCTGGAGTGTACAGAACTATGGCTACACCTTC. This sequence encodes CAWSVQNYGYTF. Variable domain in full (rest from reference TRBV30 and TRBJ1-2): SQTIHQWPATLVQPVGSPLSLECTVEGTSNPNLYWYRQAAGRGLQLLFYSVGIGQISSEVPQNLSASRPQDRQFILSSKKLLLSDSGFYLCAWSVQNYGYTFGSGTRLTVV.

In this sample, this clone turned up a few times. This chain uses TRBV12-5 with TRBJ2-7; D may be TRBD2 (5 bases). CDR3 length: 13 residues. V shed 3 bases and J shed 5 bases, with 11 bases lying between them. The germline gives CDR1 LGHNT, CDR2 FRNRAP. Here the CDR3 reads CASGLRIGDEQYF. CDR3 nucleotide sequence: TGTGCTAGTGGTTTAAGGATCGGGGACGAGCAGTACTTC.

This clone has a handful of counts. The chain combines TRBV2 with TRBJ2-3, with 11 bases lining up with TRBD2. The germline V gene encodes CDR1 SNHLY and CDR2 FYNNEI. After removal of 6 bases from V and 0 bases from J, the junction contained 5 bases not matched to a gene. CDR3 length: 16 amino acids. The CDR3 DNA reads TGTGCCAGCAGGGGGACTAGCGGAATAAGCACAGATACGCAGTATTTT. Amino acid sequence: CASRGTSGISTDTQYF.